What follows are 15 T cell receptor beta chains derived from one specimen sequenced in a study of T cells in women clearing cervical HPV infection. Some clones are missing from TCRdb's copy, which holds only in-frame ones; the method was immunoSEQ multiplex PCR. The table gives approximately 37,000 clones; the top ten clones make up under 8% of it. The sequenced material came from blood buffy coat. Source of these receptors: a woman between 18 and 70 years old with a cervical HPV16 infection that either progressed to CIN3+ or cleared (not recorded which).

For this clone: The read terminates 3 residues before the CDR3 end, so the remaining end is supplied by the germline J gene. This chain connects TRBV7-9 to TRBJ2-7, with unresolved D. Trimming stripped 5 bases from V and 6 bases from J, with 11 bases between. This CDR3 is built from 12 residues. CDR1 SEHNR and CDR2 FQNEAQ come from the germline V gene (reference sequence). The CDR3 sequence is CASSLQAGEQYF. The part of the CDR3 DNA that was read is TGTGCCAGCAGCCTCCAAGCCGGCGAG.

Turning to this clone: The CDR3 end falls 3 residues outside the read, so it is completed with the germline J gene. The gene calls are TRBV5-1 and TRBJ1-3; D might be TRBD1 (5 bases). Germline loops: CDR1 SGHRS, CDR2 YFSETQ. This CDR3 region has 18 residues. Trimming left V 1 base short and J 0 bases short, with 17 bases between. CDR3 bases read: TGCGCCAGCAGCTTGAGAAGGACACCCCGGAGCTCTGGAAACACC. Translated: CASSLRRTPRSSGNT. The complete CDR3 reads CASSLRRTPRSSGNTIYF.

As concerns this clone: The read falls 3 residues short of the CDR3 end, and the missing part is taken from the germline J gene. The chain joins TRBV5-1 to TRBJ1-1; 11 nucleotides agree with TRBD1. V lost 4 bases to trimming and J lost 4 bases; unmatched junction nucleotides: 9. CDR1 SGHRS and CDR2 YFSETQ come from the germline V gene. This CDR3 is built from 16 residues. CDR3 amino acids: CASSPDGQGASTEAFF. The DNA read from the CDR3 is TGCGCCAGCAGCCCTGACGGACAGGGGGCATCCACTGAA.

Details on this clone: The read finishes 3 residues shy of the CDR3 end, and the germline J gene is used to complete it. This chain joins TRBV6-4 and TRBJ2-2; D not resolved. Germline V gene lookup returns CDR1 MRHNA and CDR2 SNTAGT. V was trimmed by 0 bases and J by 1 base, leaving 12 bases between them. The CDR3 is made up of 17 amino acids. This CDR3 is CASSDSSLSGNTGELFF. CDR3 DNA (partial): TGTGCCAGCAGTGACTCGAGTTTGTCAGGGAACACCGGGGAG.

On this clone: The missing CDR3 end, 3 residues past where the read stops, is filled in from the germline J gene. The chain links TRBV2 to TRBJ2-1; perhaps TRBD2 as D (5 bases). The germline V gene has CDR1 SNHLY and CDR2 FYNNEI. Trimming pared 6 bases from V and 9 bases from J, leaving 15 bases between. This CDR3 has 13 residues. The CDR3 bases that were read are TGTGCCAGCAGATTGACTACATCGGGTGAG. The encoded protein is CASRLTTSGE. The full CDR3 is CASRLTTSGEQFF.

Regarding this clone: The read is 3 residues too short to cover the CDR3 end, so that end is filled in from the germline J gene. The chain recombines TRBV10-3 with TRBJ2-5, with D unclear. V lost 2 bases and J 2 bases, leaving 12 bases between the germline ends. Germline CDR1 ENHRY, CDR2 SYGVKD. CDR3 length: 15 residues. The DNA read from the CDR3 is TGTGCCATCAGTGAGAAGCAAAGCTTACAAGAGACC. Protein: CAISEKQSLQET. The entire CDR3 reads CAISEKQSLQETQYF.

The CDR3 bases that were read are TGCAGCGTTGAAGATCTTGGGACAGGTCTGGACTATGGC. Residues: CSVEDLGTGLDYG. The whole CDR3 sequence reads CSVEDLGTGLDYGYTF. The J gene is TRBJ1-2, the V gene TRBV29-1; the match to TRBD1 covers 8 bases. From the germline J gene comes the end of the CDR3, since the read stops 3 residues before it. Germline V lookup: CDR1 SQVTM, CDR2 ANQGSEA. The J segment lost 3 bases and the V segment lost 0 bases, leaving 9 bases of the junction unmatched. The CDR3 runs to 16 residues.

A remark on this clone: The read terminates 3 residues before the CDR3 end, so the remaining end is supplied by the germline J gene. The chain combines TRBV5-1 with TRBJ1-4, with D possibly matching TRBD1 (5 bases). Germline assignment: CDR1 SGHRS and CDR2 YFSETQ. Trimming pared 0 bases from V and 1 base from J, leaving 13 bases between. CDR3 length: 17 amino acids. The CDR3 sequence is CASSLGAGKITNEKLFF. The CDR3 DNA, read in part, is TGCGCCAGCAGCTTGGGGGCAGGGAAAATAACTAATGAAAAA.

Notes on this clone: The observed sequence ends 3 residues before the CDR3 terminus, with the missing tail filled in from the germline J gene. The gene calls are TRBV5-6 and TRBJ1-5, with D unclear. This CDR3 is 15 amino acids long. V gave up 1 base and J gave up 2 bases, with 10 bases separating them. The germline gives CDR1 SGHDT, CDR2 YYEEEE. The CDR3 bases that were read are TGTGCCAGCAGCTTGAATGGGCCGCGCAATCAGCCC. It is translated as CASSLNGPRNQP. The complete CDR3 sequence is CASSLNGPRNQPQHF.

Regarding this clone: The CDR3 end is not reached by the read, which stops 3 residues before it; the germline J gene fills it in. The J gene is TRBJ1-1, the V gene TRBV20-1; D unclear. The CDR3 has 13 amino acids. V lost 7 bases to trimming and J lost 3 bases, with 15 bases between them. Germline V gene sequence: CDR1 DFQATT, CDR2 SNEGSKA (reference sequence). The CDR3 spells CSVEEGSDTEAFF. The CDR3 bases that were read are TGCAGTGTCGAAGAGGGTTCCGACACTGAA.

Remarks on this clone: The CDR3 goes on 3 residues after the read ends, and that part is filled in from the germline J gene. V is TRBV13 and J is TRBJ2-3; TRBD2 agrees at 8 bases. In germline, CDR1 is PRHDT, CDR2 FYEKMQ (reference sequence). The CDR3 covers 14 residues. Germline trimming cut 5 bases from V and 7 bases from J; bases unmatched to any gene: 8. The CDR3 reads CASSPSGGPNTQYF. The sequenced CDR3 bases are TGTGCCAGCAGCCCCAGCGGGGGACCTAATACG. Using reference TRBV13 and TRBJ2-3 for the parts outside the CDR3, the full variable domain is AAGVIQSPRHLIKEKRETATLKCYPIPRHDTVYWYQQGPGQDPQFLISFYEKMQSDKGSIPDRFSAQQFSDYHSELNMSSLELGDSALYFCASSPSGGPNTQYFGPGTRLTVL.

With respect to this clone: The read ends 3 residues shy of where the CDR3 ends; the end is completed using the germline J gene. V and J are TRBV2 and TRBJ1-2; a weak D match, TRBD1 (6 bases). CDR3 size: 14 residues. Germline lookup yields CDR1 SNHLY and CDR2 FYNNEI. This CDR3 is CASSEGRGHGGYTF. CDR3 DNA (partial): TGTGCCAGCAGTGAGGGCAGGGGACATGGGGGC.

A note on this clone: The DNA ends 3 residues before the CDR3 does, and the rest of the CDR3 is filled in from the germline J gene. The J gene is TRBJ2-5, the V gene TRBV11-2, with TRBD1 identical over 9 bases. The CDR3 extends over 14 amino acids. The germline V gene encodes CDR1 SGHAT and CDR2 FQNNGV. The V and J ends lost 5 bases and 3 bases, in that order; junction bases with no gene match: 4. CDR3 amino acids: CASSPRTGEETQYF. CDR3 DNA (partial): TGTGCCAGCAGCCCGCGGACAGGGGAAGAGACC.

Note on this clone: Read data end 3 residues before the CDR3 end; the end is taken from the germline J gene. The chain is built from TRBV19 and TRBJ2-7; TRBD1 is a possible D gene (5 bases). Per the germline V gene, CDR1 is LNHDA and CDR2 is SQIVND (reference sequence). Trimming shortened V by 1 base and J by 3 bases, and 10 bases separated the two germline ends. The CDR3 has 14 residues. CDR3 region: CASSIVVDSYEQYF. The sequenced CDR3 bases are TGTGCCAGTAGTATAGTGGTCGACAGCTACGAG.

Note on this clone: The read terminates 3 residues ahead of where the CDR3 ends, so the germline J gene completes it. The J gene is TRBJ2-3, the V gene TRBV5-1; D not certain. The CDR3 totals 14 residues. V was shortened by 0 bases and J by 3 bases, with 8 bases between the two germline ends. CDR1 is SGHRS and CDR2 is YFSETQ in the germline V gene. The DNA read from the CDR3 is TGCGCCAGCAGCTTGGGGGCCGAGACAGATACG. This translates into CASSLGAETDT. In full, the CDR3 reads CASSLGAETDTQYF.